This entry describes one T cell receptor beta chain. Its antigen is as yet unknown. The source of the sample is a study of PD-1 blockade in classical Hodgkin lymphoma. Findings of the study overall: Reasons behind the repertoire differences stay unclear, perhaps disease activity or earlier therapy. Before treatment, TCR diversity in newly diagnosed patients was reportedly lower than in healthy donors.

As for time point: cycle 4 day 1 (C4D1), after five to seven weeks of nivolumab. Every patient was affected by relapse after autologous stem cell transplantation, while exposure to brentuximab vedotin was not uniform. Sequencing used immunoSEQ multiplex PCR; TCRdb keeps in-frame clones, though not all of them. The sample includes approximately 110,000 clones, 89% seen only once; the top ten take about 20%. The TCR was taken from a human donor with classical Hodgkin lymphoma. The sequencing here drew on peripheral blood mononuclear cells (PBMCs), taken before the fourth cycle of nivolumab.

CDR3 protein: CASSLGTGGVYEQFF. CDR3 DNA: TGCGCCAGCAGCTTGGGGACAGGGGGAGTCTATGAGCAGTTCTTC. J is TRBJ2-1 and V is TRBV5-1; 10 nucleotides align to TRBD1. Germline-derived CDR1 and CDR2 are SGHRS and YFSETQ. This CDR3 spans 15 amino acids. The junction had 5 bases not matched to a gene; V was cut back by 0 bases and J by 8 bases.